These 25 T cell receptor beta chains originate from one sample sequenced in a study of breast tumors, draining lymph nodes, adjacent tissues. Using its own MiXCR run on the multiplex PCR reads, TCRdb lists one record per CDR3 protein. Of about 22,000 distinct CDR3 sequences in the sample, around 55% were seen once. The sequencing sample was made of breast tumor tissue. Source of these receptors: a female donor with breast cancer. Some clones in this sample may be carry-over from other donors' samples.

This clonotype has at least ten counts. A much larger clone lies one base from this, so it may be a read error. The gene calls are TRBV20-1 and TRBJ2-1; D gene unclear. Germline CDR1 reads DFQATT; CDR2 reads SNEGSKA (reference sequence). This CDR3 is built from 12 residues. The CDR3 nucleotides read TGCAGTGCTAGTAAGATTGGGAATGAGCCGTTCTTC. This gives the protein CSASKIGNEPFF.

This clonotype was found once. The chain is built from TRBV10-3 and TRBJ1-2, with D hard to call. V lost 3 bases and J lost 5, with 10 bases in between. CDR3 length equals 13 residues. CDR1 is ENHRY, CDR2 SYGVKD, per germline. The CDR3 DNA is TGTGCCATCAGTGAAATTTTAGGGTATGGCTACACCTTC. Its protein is CAISEILGYGYTF.

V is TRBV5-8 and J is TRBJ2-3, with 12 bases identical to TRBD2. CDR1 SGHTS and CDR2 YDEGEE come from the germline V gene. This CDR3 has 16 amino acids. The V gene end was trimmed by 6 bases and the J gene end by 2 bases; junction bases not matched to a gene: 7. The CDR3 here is CASTNLAGGSTDTQYF. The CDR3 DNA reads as TGTGCCAGCACCAATCTAGCGGGAGGGTCCACAGATACGCAGTATTTT. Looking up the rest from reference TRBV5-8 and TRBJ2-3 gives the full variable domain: EAGVTQSPTHLIKTRGQQATLRCSPISGHTSVYWYQQALGLGLQFLLWYDEGEERNRGNFPPRFSGRQFPNYSSELNVNALELEDSALYLCASTNLAGGSTDTQYFGPGTRLTVL.

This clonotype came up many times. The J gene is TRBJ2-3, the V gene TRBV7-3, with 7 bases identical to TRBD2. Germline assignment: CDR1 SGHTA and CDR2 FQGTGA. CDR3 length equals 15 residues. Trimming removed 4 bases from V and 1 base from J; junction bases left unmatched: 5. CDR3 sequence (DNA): TGTGCCAGCAGCTCCGTAGCGGGCGGCACAGATACGCAGTATTTT. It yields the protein CASSSVAGGTDTQYF.

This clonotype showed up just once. CDR3 DNA: TGTGCCAGCAGCCCGGGAGGGGGGGACAACGAGCAGTACTTC. Encoded protein: CASSPGGGDNEQYF. The chain links TRBV9 to TRBJ2-7, with TRBD2 matching 8 bases. Germline V gene sequence: CDR1 SGDLS, CDR2 YYNGEE. This CDR3 spans 14 amino acids. J gave up 5 bases and V 4 bases, and 8 bases lay outside the gene matches.

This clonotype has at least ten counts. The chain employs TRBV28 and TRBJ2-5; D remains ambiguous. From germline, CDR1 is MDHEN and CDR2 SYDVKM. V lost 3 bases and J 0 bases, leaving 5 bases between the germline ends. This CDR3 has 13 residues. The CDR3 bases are TGTGCCAGCAGTTTCCGGTACCAAGAGACCCAGTACTTC. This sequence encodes CASSFRYQETQYF.

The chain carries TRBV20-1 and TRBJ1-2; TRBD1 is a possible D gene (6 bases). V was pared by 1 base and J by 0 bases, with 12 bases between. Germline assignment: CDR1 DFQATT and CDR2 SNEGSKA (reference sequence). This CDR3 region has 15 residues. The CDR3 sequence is CSARVPRTANYGYTF. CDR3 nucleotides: TGCAGTGCTAGAGTCCCCAGGACAGCTAACTATGGCTACACCTTC.

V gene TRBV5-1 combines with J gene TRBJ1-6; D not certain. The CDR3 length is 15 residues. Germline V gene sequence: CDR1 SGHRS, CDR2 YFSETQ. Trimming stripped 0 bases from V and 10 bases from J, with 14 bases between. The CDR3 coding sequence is TGCGCCAGCAGCTTGGCCGGCAGCTTAGACTCACCCCTCCACTTT. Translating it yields CASSLAGSLDSPLHF.

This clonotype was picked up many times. CDR3 in DNA: TGTGCCAGCAGCTCGAGGACGTTCCAAGAGACCCAGTACTTC. This translates into CASSSRTFQETQYF. V and J are TRBV7-8 and TRBJ2-5; D gene uncertain. This CDR3 has 14 amino acids. Germline V gene sequence: CDR1 SGHVS, CDR2 FQNEAQ. V dropped 4 bases and J dropped 1 base, with 10 bases sitting between them.

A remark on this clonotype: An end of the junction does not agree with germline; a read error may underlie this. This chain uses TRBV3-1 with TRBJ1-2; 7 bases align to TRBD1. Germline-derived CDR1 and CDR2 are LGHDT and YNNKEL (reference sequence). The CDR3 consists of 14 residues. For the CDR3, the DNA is TGTCCCAGCAGCCAATGGGACAGCTTCCATGGCTACACCTTC. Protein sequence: CPSSQWDSFHGYTF. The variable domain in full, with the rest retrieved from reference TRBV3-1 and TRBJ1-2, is DTAVSQTPKYLVTQMGNDKSIKCEQNLGHDTMYWYKQDSKKFLKIMFSYNNKELIINETVPNRFSPKSPDKAHLNLHINSLELGDSAVYFCPSSQWDSFHGYTFGSGTRLTVV.

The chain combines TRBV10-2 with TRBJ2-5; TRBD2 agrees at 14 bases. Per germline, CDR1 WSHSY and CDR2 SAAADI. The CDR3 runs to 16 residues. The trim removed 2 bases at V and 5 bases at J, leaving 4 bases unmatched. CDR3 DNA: TGCGCCAGCAGTGAGCTTGGGACTAGCGGGAGTGAGACCCAGTACTTC. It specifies CASSELGTSGSETQYF.

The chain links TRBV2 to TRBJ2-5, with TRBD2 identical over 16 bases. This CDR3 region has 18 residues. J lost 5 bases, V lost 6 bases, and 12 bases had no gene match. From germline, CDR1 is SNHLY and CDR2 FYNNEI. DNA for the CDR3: TGTGCCAGCAGGGGGACTAGCGGGGGGGCTTATTGTTGGGAGACCCAGTACTTC. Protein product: CASRGTSGGAYCWETQYF.

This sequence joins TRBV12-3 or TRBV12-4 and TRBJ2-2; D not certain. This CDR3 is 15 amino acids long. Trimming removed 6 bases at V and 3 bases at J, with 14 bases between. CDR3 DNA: TGTGCCAGCAGACCCCTTGGAGCCCACACCGGGGAGCTGTTTTTT. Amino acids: CASRPLGAHTGELFF.

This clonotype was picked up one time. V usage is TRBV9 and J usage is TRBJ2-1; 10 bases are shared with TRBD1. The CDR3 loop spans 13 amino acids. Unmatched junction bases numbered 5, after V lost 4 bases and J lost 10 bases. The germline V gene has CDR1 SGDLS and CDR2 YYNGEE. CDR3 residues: CASSRQGAEEQFF. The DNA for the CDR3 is TGTGCCAGCAGCCGACAGGGGGCTGAGGAGCAGTTCTTC.

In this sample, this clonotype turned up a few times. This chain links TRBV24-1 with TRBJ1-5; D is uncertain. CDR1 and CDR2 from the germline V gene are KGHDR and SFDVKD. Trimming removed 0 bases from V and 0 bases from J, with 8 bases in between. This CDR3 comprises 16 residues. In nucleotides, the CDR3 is TGTGCCACCAGTGATTTGTTGGGAGTTAGCAATCAGCCCCAGCATTTT. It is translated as CATSDLLGVSNQPQHF.

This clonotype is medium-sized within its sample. The CDR3 loop is CSARWTSGNSDTQYF. Here the CDR3 DNA reads TGCAGTGCTAGATGGACTAGCGGGAATTCAGATACGCAGTATTTT. The chain uses TRBV20-1 and TRBJ2-3; 12 nucleotides agree with TRBD2. V was clipped by 2 bases and J by 4 bases; unmatched bases: 4. Per the germline V gene, CDR1 is DFQATT and CDR2 is SNEGSKA (reference sequence). CDR3 length equals 15 residues.

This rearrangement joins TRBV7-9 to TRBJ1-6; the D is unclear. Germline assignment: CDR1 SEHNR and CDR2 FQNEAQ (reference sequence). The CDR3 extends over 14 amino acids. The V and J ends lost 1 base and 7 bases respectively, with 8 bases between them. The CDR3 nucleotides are TGTGCCAGCAGCTTAGACAGCTTAAATTCACCCCTCCACTTT. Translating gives CASSLDSLNSPLHF.

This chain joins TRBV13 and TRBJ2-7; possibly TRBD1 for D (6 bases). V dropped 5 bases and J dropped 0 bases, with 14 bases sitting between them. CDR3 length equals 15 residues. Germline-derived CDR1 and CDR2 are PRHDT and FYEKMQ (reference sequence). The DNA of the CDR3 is TGTGCCAGCAGCCTGGACAGAGAGAGCTCCTACGAGCAGTACTTC. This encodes CASSLDRESSYEQYF.

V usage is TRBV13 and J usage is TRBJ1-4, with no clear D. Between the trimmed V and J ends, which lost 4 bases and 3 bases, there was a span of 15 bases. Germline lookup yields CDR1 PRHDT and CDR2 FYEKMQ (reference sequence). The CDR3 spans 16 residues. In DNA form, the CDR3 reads TGTGCCAGCAGCTCGGTGGTCATCGCGGCTAATGAAAAACTGTTTTTT. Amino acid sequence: CASSSVVIAANEKLFF.

CDR3 DNA: TGTGCCAGCAGCGTATCCCCGACTAGCACAGATACGCAGTATTTT. Protein: CASSVSPTSTDTQYF. The chain carries TRBV9 and TRBJ2-3; no reliable D call. There are 15 residues in the CDR3. V lost 1 base to trimming and J lost 0 bases, with 9 bases between them. From germline, CDR1 is SGDLS and CDR2 YYNGEE.

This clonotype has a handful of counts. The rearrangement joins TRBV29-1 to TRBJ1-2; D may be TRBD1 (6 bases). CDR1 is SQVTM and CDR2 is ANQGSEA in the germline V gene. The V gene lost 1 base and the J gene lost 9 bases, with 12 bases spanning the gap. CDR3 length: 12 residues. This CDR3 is CSVEGGQGSYTF. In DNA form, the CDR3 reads TGCAGCGTTGAAGGGGGGCAGGGGAGCTACACCTTC.

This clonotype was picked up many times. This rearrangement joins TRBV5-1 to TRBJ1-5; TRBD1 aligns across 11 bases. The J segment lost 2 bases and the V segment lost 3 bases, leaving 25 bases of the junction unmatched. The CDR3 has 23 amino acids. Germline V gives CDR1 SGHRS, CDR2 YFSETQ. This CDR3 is CASSSREDRGPVIAIFGNQPQHF. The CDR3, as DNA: TGCGCCAGCAGCTCTCGGGAGGACAGGGGGCCTGTAATAGCAATTTTTGGCAATCAGCCCCAGCATTTT.

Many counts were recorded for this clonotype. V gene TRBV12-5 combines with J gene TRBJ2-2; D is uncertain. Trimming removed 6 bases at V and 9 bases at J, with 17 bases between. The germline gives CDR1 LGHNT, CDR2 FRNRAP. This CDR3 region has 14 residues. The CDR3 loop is CASGQREGDWELFF. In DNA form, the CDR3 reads TGTGCTAGTGGCCAAAGAGAAGGTGATTGGGAGCTGTTTTTT. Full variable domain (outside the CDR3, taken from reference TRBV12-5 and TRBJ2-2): DARVTQTPRHKVTEMGQEVTMRCQPILGHNTVFWYRQTMMQGLELLAYFRNRAPLDDSGMPKDRFSAEMPDATLATLKIQPSEPRDSAVYFCASGQREGDWELFFGEGSRLTVL.

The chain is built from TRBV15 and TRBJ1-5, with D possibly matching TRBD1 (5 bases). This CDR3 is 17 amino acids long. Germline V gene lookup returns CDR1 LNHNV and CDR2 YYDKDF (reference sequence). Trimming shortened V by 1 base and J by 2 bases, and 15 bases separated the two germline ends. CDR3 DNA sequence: TGTGCCACCAGCAGAGCAGGGAGGGTTAGAGGCAATCAGCCCCAGCATTTT. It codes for CATSRAGRVRGNQPQHF.

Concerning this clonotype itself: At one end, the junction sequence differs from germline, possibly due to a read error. CDR3 loop: CAGSPRTPGGELLF. The DNA for the CDR3 is TGTGCCGGCAGTCCGAGGACTCCCGGTGGGGAGCTGCTTTTT. J is TRBJ2-2 and V is TRBV12-3 or TRBV12-4; maybe TRBD2 (5 bases). The CDR3 totals 14 residues.